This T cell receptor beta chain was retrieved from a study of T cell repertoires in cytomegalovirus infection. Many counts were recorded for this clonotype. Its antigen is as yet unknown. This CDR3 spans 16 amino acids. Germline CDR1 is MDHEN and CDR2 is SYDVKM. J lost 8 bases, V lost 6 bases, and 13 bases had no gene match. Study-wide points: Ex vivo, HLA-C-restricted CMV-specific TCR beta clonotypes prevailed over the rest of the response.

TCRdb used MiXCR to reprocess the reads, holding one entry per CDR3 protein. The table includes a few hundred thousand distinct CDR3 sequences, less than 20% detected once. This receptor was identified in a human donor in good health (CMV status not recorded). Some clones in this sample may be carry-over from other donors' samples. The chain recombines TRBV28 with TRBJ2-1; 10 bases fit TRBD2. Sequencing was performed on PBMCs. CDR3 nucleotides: TGTGCCAGCAGCCCGCAACTAGCGGGATCACTCTATGAGCAGTTCTTC. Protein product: CASSPQLAGSLYEQFF.